The following is a T cell receptor beta chain sequence with its context. Its antigen is still unknown. No clone much larger than this one lies a single base away; base qualities are absent. The data belong to a study of blood T cell repertoires in COVID-19 (TCRdb year 2020). Context from the whole study: Samples from collaborators originated in the United States, Italy and Spain and spanned both the acute and convalescent phases of COVID-19. The material from the prospective study consisted of cDNA or gDNA derived from T cells, B-cell-depleted T cells, or PBMCs. The dataset comprised deeply sampled blood TCRbeta repertoires from subjects exposed to, actively infected with, or recovered from COVID-19. The repertoires were released in a freely available public database meant as a resource for research on the immune response to SARS-CoV-2. Samples were obtained from the ongoing ImmuneRACE study (first 160 participants) and from some 1,200 subjects provided by 6 global collaborators. The sample metadata nearly always contained a de-identified subject ID, COVID-19 status, age in years and sex. Where HLA class I and class II types were available, the types were taken from metadata supplied by the sample provider, not from assay-based typing.

TCRbeta CDR3 regions were amplified from genomic DNA by means of the immunoSEQ Assay, a bias-controlled multiplex PCR. The authors' analysis ran thus. The number of nucleated cells in each sample was estimated from the amplification of reference gene primers within the assay. To quantify the absolute abundance of each unique TCRbeta CDR3 rearrangement, sequence reads were collapsed and filtered. For each sample, productive Simpson clonality was calculated as the square root of Simpson's diversity index across productive rearrangements. Not all clones reach the TCRdb copy of this immuneACCESS table, which keeps in-frame sequences only. Checked studies attribute under half of the gap to unresolved V genes and leave the rest unexplained. The D gene and trimming were derived from the DNA, and the V and J assignments and clone size from that table. The sample yields around 130,000 clones; about 85% were counted once. The ten largest make up roughly 3.9% of the sample.

Whole blood was collected in K2EDTA tubes by collaborating institutions according to the institutions' own protocols. For TCRbeta analysis, collaborator samples were shipped as frozen whole blood, as isolated PBMCs, or as DNA extracted from either sample type. What the authors observed across the whole study: Clinical and demographic metadata were provided uncurated, with the amount varying by source and participant.

Relative to germline, V is 5 bases shorter and J is 6 bases shorter, with 17 bases between their ends. In the germline V gene, CDR1 corresponds to SGHTA and CDR2 to FQGTGA. From its cysteine to its phenylalanine, the CDR3 spans 15 amino acids. Just the 45-base CDR3 DNA is kept, in frame starting at base 1. This sequence originates from a man between 60 and 75 years old with acute or convalescent COVID-19. The material sequenced was peripheral blood. The receptor chain draws on TRBV7-3 and TRBJ2-1; no D gene is confidently identified. CDR3 region: CASSPLGGWSNEQFF. The DNA is TGTGCCAGCAGCCCCTTAGGCGGTTGGAGCAATGAGCAGTTCTTC.